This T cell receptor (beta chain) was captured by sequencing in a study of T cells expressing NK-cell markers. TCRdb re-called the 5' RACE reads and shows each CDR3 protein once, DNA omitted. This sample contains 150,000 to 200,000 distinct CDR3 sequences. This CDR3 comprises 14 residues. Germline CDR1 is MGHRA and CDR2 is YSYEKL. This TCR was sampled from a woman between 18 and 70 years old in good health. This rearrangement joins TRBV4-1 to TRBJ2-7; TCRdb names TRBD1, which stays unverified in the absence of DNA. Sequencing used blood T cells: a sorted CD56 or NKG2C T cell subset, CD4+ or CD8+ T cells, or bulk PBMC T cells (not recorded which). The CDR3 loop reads CASSPPNRAYEQYF.